These 17 T cell receptor beta chains came from one sample sequenced in a study of T-cell reconstitution after alpha-beta-depleted transplantation in children (dated by TCRdb to about 2016). Antigen specificity for these receptors is unknown. The treatment or condition tag for this specimen amounts to: allogeneic hematopoietic cell transplantation with graft depleted of TCRalphabeta T cells and CD19 B cells. Overall results and qualifications from the work: Hyperexpanded clone frequencies declined over subsequent months; after one year, T-cell counts and TCRbeta diversity were mostly attributed to newly produced T cells.

To prepare the library, PCR was applied. The data were produced on an Illumina HiSeq 2500. To normalize quantification of the TCRbeta repertoire, the TCR libraries were built with molecular barcoding that relied on unique molecular identifiers. TCRdb passed the public sequencing reads through fastp at Q25 and MiXCR, retaining productive beta sequences. Identical CDR3 proteins give one entry, which carries the most common genes and DNA. For this sample there are approximately 300,000 distinct CDR3 sequences; 7.5% to 9% appear just once. The ten largest clones add up to 9.1% of the sample. The sample here was peripheral blood, taken 360 days after TCRalphabeta/CD19-depleted stem cell transplant. These receptors were collected from a female patient aged 2-10 years who had a stem cell transplant for Fanconi anemia, so the T cells may come from the graft donor.

The J gene is TRBJ1-6, the V gene TRBV23-1, with 9 nucleotides matching TRBD1. TRBV23-1 is an ORF, and what it does is uncertain. This CDR3 contains 18 residues. V was pared by 0 bases and J by 4 bases, with 7 bases of the junction left unmatched. DNA for the CDR3: TGCGCCAGCAGTCAATCTTGGGACAGGGTTTGGTATAATTCACCCCTCCACTTT. Translated: CASSQSWDRVWYNSPLHF.

This clonotype was found many times. CDR3 DNA: TGTGCCAGCAGCTTAATGCCGGGACTAGCCTATGGTGAGCAGTTCTTC. This sequence encodes CASSLMPGLAYGEQFF. This chain connects TRBV7-2 to TRBJ2-1; the match to TRBD2 covers 9 bases. CDR1 SGHTA and CDR2 FQGNSA come from the germline V gene. The length of the CDR3 is 16 residues. V gave up 2 bases and J gave up 9 bases; unmatched junction bases: 11.

This clonotype was counted only a few times. The chain has TRBV7-3 and TRBJ2-7; 8 nucleotides match TRBD1. J lost 5 bases, V lost 5 bases, and 8 bases had no gene match. Per germline, CDR1 SGHTA and CDR2 FQGTGA. There are 14 residues in the CDR3. CDR3 DNA: TGTGCCAGCAGCAAAACAGGGGGAAGCGACGAGCAGTACTTC. This translates into CASSKTGGSDEQYF.

This clonotype was counted many times. The V and J genes are TRBV24-1 and TRBJ2-2, with D possibly being TRBD2 (5 bases). The ends were cut back, 1 base at V and 8 bases at J, with 7 bases in the middle. The V gene's germline CDR1 is KGHDR and CDR2 SFDVKD. The length of the CDR3 is 13 residues. CDR3 residues: CATSDLPGGELFF. As DNA, the CDR3 is TGTGCCACCAGTGATTTACCGGGGGGGGAGCTGTTTTTT.

J is TRBJ2-7 and V is TRBV12-3 or TRBV12-4, with D perhaps matching TRBD2 (6 bases). V lost 5 bases and J lost 8, with 16 bases in between. CDR3 size: 13 residues. The DNA of the CDR3 is TGTGCCAGCAGTACCGGGACTCACTCCCAGCAGTACTTC. Protein sequence: CASSTGTHSQQYF.

In its sample, this clonotype was seen many times. The rearrangement uses TRBV5-6 and TRBJ2-1; D not resolved. Germline-derived CDR1 and CDR2 are SGHDT and YYEEEE. The CDR3 spans 15 residues. V was clipped by 4 bases and J by 7 bases, with 18 bases between them. CDR3 nucleotides: TGTGCCAGCAGCCCCGACGGAGTAAATTGGAATGAGCAGTTCTTC. Translated, it gives CASSPDGVNWNEQFF.

This chain uses TRBV11-2 with TRBJ2-7; D might be TRBD2 (5 bases). The CDR3 consists of 15 residues. Germline V gene sequence: CDR1 SGHAT, CDR2 FQNNGV. V was pared by 5 bases and J by 2 bases, with 16 bases between. CDR3 region: CASSPRVMFPYEQYF. DNA for the CDR3: TGTGCCAGCAGCCCGCGGGTGATGTTCCCCTACGAGCAGTACTTC.

The V gene is TRBV12-3 or TRBV12-4, the J gene TRBJ1-6, with a tentative D call TRBD1 (5 bases). Deletions cut 3 bases from V and 7 bases from J, with 13 bases between. The CDR3 runs 15 residues. CDR3 nucleotides: TGTGCCAGCAGTTTGGATGGGACGAGAAATTCACCCCTCCACTTT. This codes for CASSLDGTRNSPLHF.

This clonotype has a count of ten or more. The chain carries TRBV28 and TRBJ2-7; possibly TRBD1 or TRBD2 for D (6 bases each). The CDR3 runs 14 residues. The germline gives CDR1 MDHEN, CDR2 SYDVKM. V was cut by 2 bases and J by 3 bases, with 11 bases left in between. This chain's CDR3 is CASSLRGAHYEQYV. DNA for the CDR3: TGTGCCAGCAGTTTAAGGGGGGCTCACTACGAGCAGTACGTC.

This clonotype was observed many times. This chain joins TRBV4-1 and TRBJ1-5; no clear D. The length of the CDR3 is 14 residues. Trimming took 0 bases from V and 5 from J, leaving 8 bases between them. Germline lookup yields CDR1 MGHRA and CDR2 YSYEKL. CDR3 sequence reads: CASSQENSYQPQHF. CDR3 DNA: TGCGCCAGCAGCCAAGAGAACTCTTATCAGCCCCAGCATTTT.

Many counts were recorded for this clonotype. V usage is TRBV10-3 and J usage is TRBJ1-2; 7 bases match TRBD1. Germline CDR1 and CDR2: ENHRY and SYGVKD. The CDR3 sequence is 14 residues long. J lost 6 bases, V lost 4 bases, and 8 bases had no gene match. For the CDR3, the DNA is TGTGCCATCAGTGCCGACAGGGATACCCATGGCTACACCTTC. Translating it yields CAISADRDTHGYTF.

This clonotype has only a few counts. The genes are TRBV5-1 and TRBJ2-3, with TRBD2 matching 8 bases. Germline V CDR1 and CDR2: SGHRS, YFSETQ. CDR3 length equals 14 residues. J lost 2 bases, V lost 3 bases, and 2 bases had no gene match. The DNA for the CDR3 is TGCGCCAGCAGCTCGGGACTAGTCACAGATACGCAGTATTTT. Amino acid sequence: CASSSGLVTDTQYF.

The chain combines TRBV20-1 with TRBJ1-3; D uncertain. The CDR3 extends over 13 amino acids. Trimming removed 7 bases at V and 0 bases at J, with 10 bases between. Germline V gene sequence: CDR1 DFQATT, CDR2 SNEGSKA (reference sequence). The CDR3 region is CSVASGSGNTIYF. The CDR3 DNA reads TGCAGTGTCGCCTCGGGCTCTGGAAACACCATATATTTT.

This clonotype has at least ten counts. J is TRBJ2-3 and V is TRBV5-1; unclear D gene. This CDR3 has 13 residues. Trimming stripped 0 bases from V and 0 bases from J, with 2 bases between. The germline CDR1 and CDR2 sequences are SGHRS and YFSETQ. In DNA, the CDR3 is TGCGCCAGCAGCTTGGTCAGCACAGATACGCAGTATTTT. Its protein product is CASSLVSTDTQYF.

This clonotype was seen only a few times. This chain links TRBV28 with TRBJ1-5, with D hard to call. V shed 3 bases and J shed 7 bases, with 13 bases lying between them. Germline V gene sequence: CDR1 MDHEN, CDR2 SYDVKM. The CDR3 runs 14 residues. The CDR3 bases are TGTGCCAGCAGTTTTAACGCGGTCGGACAGCCCCAGCATTTT. It yields the protein CASSFNAVGQPQHF.

The table lists this clonotype with many counts. This chain uses TRBV5-1 with TRBJ1-2; the D gene is possibly TRBD1 (6 bases). CDR1 SGHRS and CDR2 YFSETQ come from the germline V gene. CDR3 length: 13 residues. V shed 0 bases and J shed 8 bases, with 11 bases lying between them. The CDR3, as DNA: TGCGCCAGCAGCTTGGGGCAGGGGCAGGGCTACACCTTC. Amino acid sequence: CASSLGQGQGYTF.

This clonotype was found many times. The chain joins TRBV18 to TRBJ2-1; 9 bases line up with TRBD1. The ends lost 2 bases at V and 3 bases at J; junction bases unmatched: 2. Germline V CDR1 and CDR2: KGHSH, LQKENI. CDR3 length: 15 amino acids. For the CDR3, the DNA is TGTGCCAGCTCACCAAACAGGGGGCTCTACAATGAGCAGTTCTTC. Its protein product is CASSPNRGLYNEQFF.